A selection of T cell receptor beta chains follows, all from one sample in a study of T cells in Graves' hyperthyroidism and ophthalmopathy. One entry per CDR3 protein results from TCRdb running MiXCR on the multiplex PCR reads. The sample contains hundreds of thousands of distinct CDR3 sequences, around 21% of which appear only once. The sample taken for sequencing was blood. The origin of the receptors is a man aged 25 to 40 with Graves' ophthalmopathy. The CDR3 runs from the conserved cysteine through the conserved F or W. A D gene is named only where the DNA matches it firmly. Not all rows give a size; the values are once, few, many and, for expanded clones, a class.

v_gene: TRBV11-3; d_gene: TRBD2; j_gene: TRBJ2-6; abundance: NA; CDR3aa: CASRGRLRLAGAGSGANVLTF; CDR3nt: TGTGCCAGCAGAGGCCGCCTGAGGCTAGCGGGGGCTGGCTCTGGGGCCAACGTCCTGACTTTC
v_gene: TRBV12-3/TRBV12-4; d_gene: NA; j_gene: TRBJ2-5; abundance: few; CDR3aa: CASVSTGTEKETQYF; CDR3nt: TGTGCCAGCGTATCAACGGGGACTGAAAAAGAGACCCAGTACTTC
v_gene: TRBV20-1; d_gene: TRBD1; j_gene: TRBJ1-3; abundance: NA; CDR3aa: CSALDRSGNTIYF; CDR3nt: TGCAGTGCCCTGGACAGGTCTGGAAACACCATATATTTT
v_gene: TRBV11-2; d_gene: NA; j_gene: TRBJ2-7; abundance: many; CDR3aa: CASSLEAGQNEQYF; CDR3nt: TGTGCCAGCAGCTTAGAAGCCGGACAGAACGAGCAGTACTTC
v_gene: TRBV6-6; d_gene: NA; j_gene: TRBJ1-1; abundance: NA; CDR3aa: CASSYLVQGNTEAFF; CDR3nt: TGTGCCAGCAGTTACTTAGTACAGGGGAACACTGAAGCTTTCTTT
v_gene: TRBV29-1; d_gene: NA; j_gene: TRBJ2-1; abundance: NA; CDR3aa: CSASTSSYNEQFF; CDR3nt: TGCAGCGCCTCGACCAGCTCCTACAATGAGCAGTTCTTC
v_gene: TRBV11-2; d_gene: TRBD2; j_gene: TRBJ2-7; abundance: few; CDR3aa: CASSSPREGKESYEQYF; CDR3nt: TGTGCCAGCAGCTCCCCTCGGGAGGGCAAAGAATCCTACGAGCAGTACTTC
v_gene: TRBV9; d_gene: NA; j_gene: TRBJ1-2; abundance: NA; CDR3aa: CASSVASHPYGYTF; CDR3nt: TGTGCCAGCAGCGTAGCTTCCCACCCCTATGGCTACACCTTC
v_gene: TRBV6-1; d_gene: TRBD2; j_gene: TRBJ2-1; abundance: NA; CDR3aa: CASSRGPGGYNEQFF; CDR3nt: TGTGCCAGCAGCCGGGGACCGGGGGGCTACAATGAGCAGTTCTTC
v_gene: TRBV3-1; d_gene: NA; j_gene: TRBJ2-7; abundance: NA; CDR3aa: CASSLRGGAYEQYF; CDR3nt: TGTGCCAGCAGCCTGCGAGGGGGGGCCTACGAGCAGTACTTC
v_gene: TRBV27; d_gene: NA; j_gene: TRBJ2-7; abundance: few; CDR3aa: CASTSEQYF; CDR3nt: TGTGCCAGCACCTCAGAGCAGTACTTC
v_gene: TRBV2; d_gene: TRBD2; j_gene: TRBJ2-1; abundance: few; CDR3aa: CASRRLSGNYNEQFF; CDR3nt: TGTGCCAGCAGGCGACTTAGCGGGAACTACAATGAGCAGTTCTTC
v_gene: TRBV28; d_gene: TRBD2; j_gene: TRBJ2-5; abundance: NA; CDR3aa: CASRWTSGEQETQYF; CDR3nt: TGTGCCAGCAGGTGGACTAGCGGGGAACAAGAGACCCAGTACTTC
v_gene: TRBV7-9; d_gene: NA; j_gene: TRBJ1-1; abundance: many; CDR3aa: CASSATVMNTEAFF; CDR3nt: TGTGCCAGCAGCGCAACAGTCATGAACACTGAAGCTTTCTTT
v_gene: TRBV28; d_gene: NA; j_gene: TRBJ1-1; abundance: many; CDR3aa: CASRPPAGHTEAFF; CDR3nt: TGTGCCAGCAGACCTCCGGCAGGGCACACTGAAGCTTTCTTT
v_gene: TRBV18; d_gene: NA; j_gene: TRBJ2-7; abundance: few; CDR3aa: CASSPPGVGGEQYF; CDR3nt: TGTGCCAGCTCTCCACCGGGGGTGGGAGGCGAGCAGTACTTC
v_gene: TRBV2; d_gene: TRBD1; j_gene: TRBJ2-6; abundance: few; CDR3aa: CASGRTGGANVLTF; CDR3nt: TGTGCCAGCGGCCGGACAGGCGGGGCCAACGTCCTGACTTTC
v_gene: TRBV20-1; d_gene: NA; j_gene: TRBJ1-4; abundance: NA; CDR3aa: CSAREGGSNEKLFF; CDR3nt: TGCAGTGCTAGAGAGGGGGGATCTAATGAAAAACTGTTTTTT
v_gene: TRBV19; d_gene: TRBD2; j_gene: TRBJ2-1; abundance: once; CDR3aa: CASFKGGTSGRNEQFF; CDR3nt: TGTGCCAGCTTTAAAGGGGGGACTAGCGGGAGGAATGAGCAGTTCTTC
v_gene: TRBV4-3; d_gene: NA; j_gene: TRBJ2-1; abundance: few; CDR3aa: CASSQSRRDEQFF; CDR3nt: TGCGCCAGCAGCCAAAGCAGAAGGGATGAGCAGTTCTTC
v_gene: TRBV5-1; d_gene: NA; j_gene: TRBJ1-4; abundance: few; CDR3aa: CASSFGQKEKLFF; CDR3nt: TGCGCCAGCAGCTTCGGACAGAAGGAAAAACTGTTTTTT
v_gene: TRBV28; d_gene: NA; j_gene: TRBJ2-2; abundance: NA; CDR3aa: CASSLYGQSSGELFF; CDR3nt: TGTGCCAGCAGTTTATACGGGCAGAGCAGCGGGGAGCTGTTTTTT
v_gene: TRBV24-1; d_gene: NA; j_gene: TRBJ2-3; abundance: NA; CDR3aa: CATSAKVGWTDTQYF; CDR3nt: TGTGCCACCAGTGCTAAAGTGGGGTGGACGGATACGCAGTATTTT
v_gene: TRBV2; d_gene: NA; j_gene: TRBJ2-1; abundance: many; CDR3aa: CASKGNEQFF; CDR3nt: TGTGCCAGCAAGGGCAATGAGCAGTTCTTC
v_gene: TRBV3-1; d_gene: TRBD2; j_gene: TRBJ2-7; abundance: NA; CDR3aa: CASSQGSGRRNEQYF; CDR3nt: TGTGCCAGCAGCCAAGGGAGCGGGAGGCGAAACGAGCAGTACTTC
v_gene: TRBV5-1; d_gene: NA; j_gene: TRBJ1-1; abundance: NA; CDR3aa: CASSFEGRTEAFF; CDR3nt: TGCGCCAGCAGCTTTGAGGGGAGGACTGAAGCTTTCTTT
v_gene: TRBV12-3/TRBV12-4; d_gene: TRBD1; j_gene: TRBJ1-1; abundance: many; CDR3aa: CASRGTGLNTEAFF; CDR3nt: TGTGCCAGCAGGGGGACAGGGTTGAACACTGAAGCTTTCTTT
v_gene: TRBV11-2; d_gene: NA; j_gene: TRBJ2-3; abundance: many; CDR3aa: CASSFTSGVGDTQYF; CDR3nt: TGTGCCAGCAGCTTCACATCGGGGGTGGGAGATACGCAGTATTTT
v_gene: TRBV13; d_gene: TRBD2; j_gene: TRBJ2-7; abundance: NA; CDR3aa: CASRTSGPTYEQYF; CDR3nt: TGTGCCAGCAGGACTAGCGGGCCAACCTACGAGCAGTACTTC
v_gene: TRBV30; d_gene: TRBD2; j_gene: TRBJ2-2; abundance: many; CDR3aa: CAWTSGSPRGELFF; CDR3nt: TGTGCCTGGACTAGCGGGAGTCCCAGGGGGGAGCTGTTTTTT
v_gene: TRBV3-1; d_gene: TRBD2; j_gene: TRBJ2-7; abundance: NA; CDR3aa: CASSQQPSGRAYEQYF; CDR3nt: TGTGCCAGCAGCCAGCAGCCCAGCGGGAGGGCCTACGAGCAGTACTTC